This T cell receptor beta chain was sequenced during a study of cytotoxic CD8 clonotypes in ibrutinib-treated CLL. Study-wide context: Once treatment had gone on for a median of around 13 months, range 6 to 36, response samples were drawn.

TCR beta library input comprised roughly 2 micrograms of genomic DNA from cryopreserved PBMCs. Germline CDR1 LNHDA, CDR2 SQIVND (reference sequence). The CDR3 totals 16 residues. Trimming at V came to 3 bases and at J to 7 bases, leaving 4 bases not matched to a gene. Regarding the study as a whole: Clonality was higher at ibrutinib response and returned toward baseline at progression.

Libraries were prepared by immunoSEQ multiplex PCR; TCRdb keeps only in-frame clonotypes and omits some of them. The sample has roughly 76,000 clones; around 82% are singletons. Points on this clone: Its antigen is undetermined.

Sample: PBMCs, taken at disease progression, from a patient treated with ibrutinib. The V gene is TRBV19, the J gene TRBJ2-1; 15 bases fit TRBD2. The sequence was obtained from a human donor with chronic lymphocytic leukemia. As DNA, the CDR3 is TGTGCCAGTAGTATTCTAGGGACTAGCGGGAGGAATGAGCAGTTCTTC. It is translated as CASSILGTSGRNEQFF.